This T cell receptor beta chain stems from a study of fetal regulatory T cell absence and autoimmunity listed by TCRdb under 2017. Background for the entire study: Exocrine pancreas autoimmunity was seen in the IPEX patients without clinical diabetes. Points the paper makes about the study in general: The oligoclonal enrichment was interpreted as support for antigen-driven autoimmunity occurring in the pancreas before birth in IPEX syndrome. Significant oligoclonal enrichment of the TCR compartment was observed in pancreas versus cord blood, with some top clones enriched more than 90-fold. TRB gene family usage was broadly similar between cord blood and pancreas, resembling published neonatal and adult repertoires.

As to this clone: The antigen it binds to is not known. Base quality data are lacking; no much larger clone is found one base away.

Amplification and barcoding of TCRbeta CDR3 regions were carried out by two-step multiplex PCR on the immunoSEQ human TCRbeta survey platform. Sequencing of the libraries was done on Illumina instruments, and IgH was sequenced in parallel from the same samples. In the source study's methods: To remove PCR and sequencing errors, raw reads were filtered against IMGT V, D, J definitions and grouped with a nearest-neighbor algorithm. A clone was defined by an identical nucleotide sequence, and differential abundance between tissues was tested with a Fisher exact test for each clone at a pFDR threshold of p<0.01. A minimum inclusion filter of 10 in either sample excluded clones with frequencies too low for statistical inference. The immunoSEQ Analyzer was used for pairwise clonal comparisons, while IMGT tools were used to assess gene family usage. In its TCRdb copy, this immuneACCESS table keeps in-frame sequences only and misses some clones. Where compared with another copy, unresolved V genes explain less than half of these, and the others have no known cause. V, J and clone size are those of that table, while D and trimming were read from the DNA. In this sample the table shows about 95,000 clones, roughly 70% of which occur a single time. The top ten constitute 1.5% to 2.5% of the sample.

The CDR3, from cysteine to phenylalanine, totals 16 residues. The entry retains the CDR3 DNA only, 48 bases that are in frame from base 1. The CDR1 and CDR2 encoded by the germline V gene are MDHEN and SYDVKM. Trimming removed 5 bases from V and 1 base from J; the gene matches leave 9 bases unexplained. Genomic DNA obtained from frozen pancreas tissue was processed for repertoire sequencing. Genomic DNA, roughly 1.9-3.3 ug, was extracted from umbilical cord blood or frozen pancreas using the DNeasy Blood and Tissue Kit. The sequence was obtained from a male donor with IPEX syndrome. The sequencing sample was made of pancreas tissue. The sequence is built from TRBV28 and TRBJ2-3, with 7 bases matching TRBD2. The CDR3 corresponds to CASSTVGAGGTDTQYF. The DNA sequence is as follows: TGTGCCAGCAGTACCGTGGGTGCGGGAGGCACAGATACGCAGTATTTT.